This TCR beta chain was recorded in a study of blood T cells in healthy people across ages (dated by TCRdb to the mid-2010s). Study-level background: In model experiments, template switching captured about one uniquely barcoded TCR beta cDNA molecule for every two T cells. Using deep sequencing normalized with unique cDNA molecular identifiers, the study measured how TCR beta repertoire diversity changes with age. Donors were grouped into four age groups: young (average roughly 15 years), middle-aged (roughly 40), aged (around 56) and long-lived (around 80). Donors of different ages were randomly distributed across sequencing lanes to avoid experimental bias. Using the same blood draw, the study looked at two additional independent replicas of 1 million unique cDNA reads for two donors, one aged 18 to 29 and the other aged 80 or older.

In the case of this clonotype: The antigen it binds to is not known. The sample holds no much larger clone one base away, and base qualities are not on file.

Broad study findings and their caveats: Estimates of total diversity based on one million sequenced T cells were regarded as lower bounds and as underestimates. The long-lived group showed more naive CD4+ T cells, fewer expanded clones and increased TCR diversity than the aged group, suggesting age selection. Observed TCR beta diversity per million T cells fell roughly linearly with age, and a significant reduction was already apparent by age roughly 41. Because the CMV infection status of the donors was unknown, age-related changes in expanded clonotypes may potentially have been confounded. The percentage of naive T cells measured by flow cytometry correlated strongly with observed TCR beta diversity. Since profiling was done on bulk unsorted PBMCs, naive and antigen-experienced compartments could not be conclusively compared.

Reading the germline V gene gives CDR1 SGHRS and CDR2 YFSETQ. Trimming takes 0 bases from V and 2 bases from J, and the germline ends sit 12 bases apart. The CDR3 spans 16 residues, from the cysteine through the phenylalanine. Just the 48-base CDR3 DNA is kept, in frame starting at base 1. Systemically healthy Caucasian individuals from Russia, some 40 in total and aged about 6 to 90 years, were included as donors. Each donor gave about 10 milliliters of peripheral blood, drawn into EDTA-treated Vacutainer tubes. PBMCs were isolated by Ficoll-Paque density-gradient centrifugation, with at least 6 million obtained per sample. Total RNA, at least 5 micrograms per sample, was extracted from PBMCs with Trizol reagent. Naive CD45RAhigh/CD27high T cell percentages were measured by flow cytometry on a PBMC aliquot from every donor. The library was made by 5' RACE. Sequencing relied on an Illumina HiSeq 2500. A second PCR of 7 to 11 cycles was performed with a sample-barcoded 5' primer and a J-beta primer mix. Each TCR beta cDNA molecule received a unique molecular identifier from a template-switch 5' adaptor carrying 12 random nucleotides. At least 3 million CDR3-containing paired-end reads were obtained from each sample. First-strand cDNA was synthesized from all RNA with the Mint cDNA synthesis kit, primed by a TRBC-specific oligonucleotide. After uracil-DNA glycosylase treatment, a first 18-cycle PCR used universal primers M1SS and BC2_uni_R on all cDNA. The original pipeline was this. Normalization of each sample was performed by random selection of 1 million high-quality reads, each carrying a distinct molecular identifier. Instead of being binned into consensus sequences, reads that shared molecular identifiers were thrown out. MiTCR, run with a Q25 quality threshold and the strictest error-elimination algorithm, handled CDR3 identification, clonotype clustering and error correction. A nonparametric unseen species model with Euler transformation was used to estimate lower-bound total TCR beta diversity. TCRdb reprocessed the public reads (quality trimming at Q25 with fastp, clone calling with MiXCR) and kept in-frame beta chains. Records with the same CDR3 protein are collapsed into one entry carrying the most frequent genes and DNA. TCRdb's processing, not the study's, gives the V and J calls here. This sample gives approximately 850,000 distinct CDR3 sequences in total; more than 40% of them show up just once. The ten biggest clones cover around 21% of the sample.

The rearranged chain carries TRBV5-1 and TRBJ2-1; the D gene is perhaps TRBD1 or TRBD2, as each covers 5 bases. The TCR sequence derives from a man aged 55 to 70 in good health. The sample taken for sequencing was blood. The CDR3 amino acid sequence is: CASSLEGASTYNEQFF. The sequenced DNA: TGCGCCAGCAGCTTGGAAGGGGCTAGCACCTACAATGAGCAGTTCTTC. This CDR3, with the reference TRBV5-1 and TRBJ2-1 proteins standing in past its ends, gives the full variable domain KAGVTQTPRYLIKTRGQQVTLSCSPISGHRSVSWYQQTPGQGLQFLFEYFSETQRNKGNFPGRFSGRQFSNSRSEMNVSTLELGDSALYLCASSLEGASTYNEQFFGPGTRLTVL.